Shown below are 19 T cell receptor beta chains from a single sample sequenced in a study of identical twins. TCRdb used MiXCR to reprocess the 5' RACE reads, holding one entry per CDR3 protein. The sample has around 480,000 distinct CDR3 sequences, 13% to 15% seen once. The sample was also linked to a second study, of yellow fever vaccine responses in identical twins.

The sequenced sample was CD4+ T cells sorted from blood. The receptors were sampled from a woman under 30 in good health.

Remarks on this clonotype: One end of the junction is discordant with germline, which a read error may explain. The rearrangement links TRBV6-1 to TRBJ2-3, with a tentative D call TRBD2 (6 bases). The CDR3 has 13 residues. The germline gives CDR1 MNHNS, CDR2 SASEGT. The CDR3 region has the DNA TGTGCCAGCAGTAAAGCGGGTTCAGATACGCAGTATTTT. Its protein is CASSKAGSDTQYF.

This clonotype has a handful of counts. The CDR3 DNA is TGTGCCAGCAGCCGGGGACAGGGGGGCAACAATGAGCAGTTCTTC. Its protein product is CASSRGQGGNNEQFF. The V call is TRBV12-3 or TRBV12-4, the J call TRBJ2-1, with 11 bases that match TRBD1. The V gene end was trimmed by 6 bases and the J gene end by 5 bases; junction bases not matched to a gene: 6. The CDR3 loop spans 15 amino acids.

This clonotype was observed at least ten times. The V call is TRBV4-2, the J call TRBJ2-7; 10 bases fit TRBD1. V was pared by 3 bases and J by 3 bases, with 2 bases of the junction left unmatched. The V gene's germline CDR1 is LGHNA and CDR2 YNFKEQ. CDR3 length: 14 amino acids. The CDR3 loop reads CASSQTGGYYEQYF. The DNA of the CDR3 is TGTGCCAGCAGCCAGACAGGGGGCTACTACGAGCAGTACTTC.

The chain couples TRBV3-1 to TRBJ2-2, with 8 bases fitting TRBD2. The germline gives CDR1 LGHDT, CDR2 YNNKEL (reference sequence). V lost 1 base and J lost 6; bases outside the gene matches: 10. The CDR3 extends over 17 amino acids. The CDR3: CASSQGSGGGFSGELFF. The DNA of the CDR3 is TGTGCCAGCAGCCAAGGGTCCGGGGGGGGCTTCTCCGGGGAGCTGTTTTTT.

This clonotype showed up just a few times. The chain joins TRBV6-5 to TRBJ2-7; D is perhaps TRBD1 (6 bases). The CDR3 loop spans 14 amino acids. CDR1 is MNHEY, CDR2 SVGAGI, per germline. V lost 2 bases to trimming and J lost 4 bases, with 12 bases between them. The CDR3 nucleotides are TGTGCCAGCAGTTACGAGGGCAGGGGTTACGAGCAGTACTTC. It specifies CASSYEGRGYEQYF.

The chain combines TRBV10-3 with TRBJ2-7, with TRBD2 identical over 13 bases. V shed 5 bases and J 5 bases; nucleotides not matched to a gene: 6. The CDR3 length is 15 residues. Germline loops: CDR1 ENHRY, CDR2 SYGVKD. This chain's CDR3 is CAISPTSGRSNEQYF. The DNA for the CDR3 is TGTGCCATCAGTCCGACTAGCGGGAGGAGCAACGAGCAGTACTTC.

This chain joins TRBV20-1 and TRBJ2-2; the D gene is possibly TRBD1 (5 bases). Germline V lookup: CDR1 DFQATT, CDR2 SNEGSKA (reference sequence). The length of the CDR3 is 14 residues. Between the trimmed V and J ends, which lost 2 bases and 3 bases, there was a span of 10 bases. As DNA, the CDR3 is TGCAGTGCTAGACCAGGGTCGGACACCGGGGAGCTGTTTTTT. Protein: CSARPGSDTGELFF.

In this sample, this clonotype turned up a few times. This rearrangement joins TRBV24-1 to TRBJ2-1, with 8 bases that match TRBD2. This CDR3 comprises 16 residues. Germline CDR1 and CDR2: KGHDR and SFDVKD. Germline trimming cut 2 bases from V and 4 bases from J; bases unmatched to any gene: 6. CDR3 sequence (DNA): TGTGCCACCAGTGATTCTCGGGGGGGGGTTTACAATGAGCAGTTCTTC. It yields the protein CATSDSRGGVYNEQFF.

This clonotype was found a few times. The V and J genes are TRBV5-6 and TRBJ1-1; D is ambiguous. V was clipped by 2 bases and J by 4 bases, with 12 bases between them. The CDR3 is 14 residues long. Germline assignment: CDR1 SGHDT and CDR2 YYEEEE. The CDR3 coding sequence is TGTGCCAGCAGCTTACTTTCCAGAACCACTGAAGCTTTCTTT. This encodes CASSLLSRTTEAFF.

This clonotype was counted many times. The V gene is TRBV20-1, the J gene TRBJ2-5, with 9 positions matching TRBD1. The CDR3 is made up of 15 amino acids. After removal of 4 bases from V and 3 bases from J, the junction contained 9 bases not matched to a gene. Germline V gene lookup returns CDR1 DFQATT and CDR2 SNEGSKA (reference sequence). CDR3 DNA: TGCAGTGCTATGAAAAACAGGGGGCGAGAAGAGACCCAGTACTTC. Translation: CSAMKNRGREETQYF.

This chain uses TRBV7-2 with TRBJ2-7; TRBD1 matches at 7 bases. CDR1 and CDR2 (germline): SGHTA, FQGNSA. With V trimmed by 2 bases and J by 3 bases, 4 bases remained unmatched. The CDR3 contains 14 residues. The CDR3 here is CASSLSHRGYEQYF. CDR3 sequence (DNA): TGTGCCAGCAGCTTAAGCCACAGGGGCTACGAGCAGTACTTC.

Comment on this clonotype: Compared with germline, one end of the junction differs, possibly owing to a read error. The chain carries TRBV3-1 and TRBJ2-2, with unresolved D. CDR3 length equals 18 residues. From germline, CDR1 is LGHDT and CDR2 YNNKEL (reference sequence). The CDR3 sequence is CACSKKLKTERWTGELFF. As DNA, the CDR3 is TGTGCCTGCAGCAAAAAATTGAAAACAGAACGGTGGACCGGGGAGCTGTTTTTT. Using reference TRBV3-1 and TRBJ2-2 for the parts outside the CDR3, the full variable domain is DTAVSQTPKYLVTQMGNDKSIKCEQNLGHDTMYWYKQDSKKFLKIMFSYNNKELIINETVPNRFSPKSPDKAHLNLHINSLELGDSAVYFCACSKKLKTERWTGELFFGEGSRLTVL.

This clonotype occurred a few times. The genes are TRBV5-6 and TRBJ2-2; D might be TRBD1 or TRBD2, each matching 6 bases. From germline, CDR1 is SGHDT and CDR2 YYEEEE. This CDR3 is built from 17 residues. V lost 4 bases, J lost 5 bases, and 21 bases lay in between. The CDR3 DNA sequence: TGTGCCAGCAGCAGTTCTCCGGGACTCCAGGGGACCGGGGAGCTGTTTTTT. It translates to CASSSSPGLQGTGELFF.

This clonotype was seen more than once but under ten times. CDR3 sequence: CASTSARTSYEQYF. Written as DNA, the CDR3 is TGTGCCAGCACCTCGGCAAGGACCTCCTACGAGCAGTACTTC. The chain has TRBV12-3 or TRBV12-4 and TRBJ2-7; D gene ambiguous. The CDR3 sequence is 14 residues long. The V end was cut by 7 bases, the J end by 0 bases, with 13 bases between.

The gene calls are TRBV24-1 and TRBJ1-5; perhaps TRBD1 as D (5 bases). Germline lookup yields CDR1 KGHDR and CDR2 SFDVKD. Trimming left V 3 bases short and J 3 bases short, with 8 bases between. This CDR3 has 14 residues. This chain's CDR3 is CATSDAGINQPQHF. CDR3 DNA: TGTGCCACCAGTGATGCAGGGATCAATCAGCCCCAGCATTTT.

This clonotype was seen more than once but under ten times. The rearrangement links TRBV4-2 to TRBJ1-3; 8 bases map to TRBD1. The V segment lost 0 bases and the J segment 2 bases; nucleotides outside the gene matches: 0. The CDR3 has 15 amino acids. The germline gives CDR1 LGHNA, CDR2 YNFKEQ. CDR3 protein: CASSQETGAGNTIYF. CDR3 nucleotides: TGTGCCAGCAGCCAAGAGACAGGGGCTGGAAACACCATATATTTT.

The sample holds one count of this clonotype. One junction end does not reproduce the germline sequence, and a read error may be involved. V and J are TRBV3-1 and TRBJ2-2, with D possibly matching TRBD1 (8 bases). Germline V gene sequence: CDR1 LGHDT, CDR2 YNNKEL (reference sequence). The CDR3 spans 15 residues. As DNA, the CDR3 is TGTGCCAGCTGCCAAACAGGGGGGGGAACCGGGGAGCTGTTTTTT. Translation: CASCQTGGGTGELFF.

Ten or more counts support this clonotype. This chain joins TRBV7-8 and TRBJ2-7; 7 positions agree with TRBD2. The CDR3 length is 13 residues. The V segment lost 5 bases and the J segment 9 bases; nucleotides outside the gene matches: 10. Germline CDR1 reads SGHVS; CDR2 reads FQNEAQ. The CDR3 sequence is CASSKSGAPGQYF. The CDR3 DNA reads TGTGCCAGCAGCAAAAGCGGGGCCCCGGGGCAGTACTTC. Full variable domain (rest looked up from reference TRBV7-8 and TRBJ2-7): GAGVSQSPRYKVAKRGQDVALRCDPISGHVSLFWYQQALGQGPEFLTYFQNEAQLDKSGLPSDRFFAERPEGSVSTLKIQRTQQEDSAVYLCASSKSGAPGQYFGPGTRLTVT.

This clonotype was counted only a few times. This chain connects TRBV10-3 to TRBJ2-1; D is possibly TRBD1 (5 bases). The CDR3 extends over 14 amino acids. The V end lost 10 bases, the J end lost 4 bases, and 17 bases lay between the germline ends. Germline V gives CDR1 ENHRY, CDR2 SYGVKD. The CDR3 reads CATLGAAIYNEQFF. Here the CDR3 DNA reads TGTGCCACCCTAGGGGCGGCAATTTACAATGAGCAGTTCTTC.